These 17 T cell receptor beta chains were sequenced from one sample in a study of shared clonotypes between healthy human individuals. The protocol was immunoSEQ multiplex PCR, while the TCRdb copy is restricted to in-frame clones and leaves out a portion. In the table there are about 2 million clones, 85% to 95% of which are singletons. The sequenced sample was naive CD4+ T cells sorted from blood. Subset here: CD45RA+ positively selected. Receptor source: a man aged 18 to 29 in good health.

The chain links TRBV2 to TRBJ1-3; D is perhaps TRBD1 (6 bases). Deletions cut 5 bases from V and 0 bases from J, with 8 bases between. This CDR3 is 14 amino acids long. The germline V gene has CDR1 SNHLY and CDR2 FYNNEI. Here the CDR3 DNA reads TGTGCCAGCAGTAAGGACAGCTCTGGAAACACCATATATTTT. This encodes CASSKDSSGNTIYF. Full variable domain (missing parts from reference TRBV2 and TRBJ1-3): EPEVTQTPSHQVTQMGQEVILRCVPISNHLYFYWYRQILGQKVEFLVSFYNNEISEKSEIFDDQFSVERPDGSNFTLKIRSTKLEDSAMYFCASSKDSSGNTIYFGEGSWLTVV.

The chain has TRBV6-5 and TRBJ1-2; D uncertain. Germline values: CDR1 MNHEY, CDR2 SVGAGI. V was trimmed by 11 bases and J by 8 bases, leaving 12 bases between them. The CDR3 contains 10 residues. In DNA form, the CDR3 reads TGTGCCGCCCGCGGGGAGGGCTACACCTTC. Amino acid sequence: CAARGEGYTF.

The CDR3 region has the DNA TGTGCCAGCAGGGACGACGCGGACGTTGGAAACACCATATATTTT. Protein sequence: CASRDDADVGNTIYF. This chain joins TRBV6-5 and TRBJ1-3; no definite D call. V was cut by 6 bases and J by 3 bases, with 15 bases left in between. This CDR3 spans 15 amino acids. Germline V CDR1 and CDR2: MNHEY, SVGAGI.

This chain links TRBV18 with TRBJ1-1; no firm D call. Trimming removed 3 bases from V and 4 bases from J, with 12 bases in between. Germline assignment: CDR1 KGHSH and CDR2 LQKENI. CDR3 size: 14 residues. In DNA, the CDR3 is TGTGCCAGCTCACCGTTGGACCGGGGCACTGAAGCTTTCTTT. Translation: CASSPLDRGTEAFF.

The chain joins TRBV7-2 to TRBJ2-2; possibly TRBD1 for D (6 bases). Germline V CDR1 and CDR2: SGHTA, FQGNSA. CDR3 length: 14 residues. Trimming pared 3 bases from V and 6 bases from J, leaving 11 bases between. CDR3 loop: CASSFGGAPGELFF. The CDR3 region has the DNA TGTGCCAGCAGCTTTGGGGGCGCACCCGGGGAGCTGTTTTTT.

The genes are TRBV30 and TRBJ2-2; D call uncertain. V shed 8 bases and J shed 6 bases, with 16 bases lying between them. Per the germline V gene, CDR1 is GTSNPN and CDR2 is SVGIG (reference sequence). The CDR3 sequence is 13 residues long. DNA of the CDR3: TGTGCCCGGCTTAGCAAGGAAGCCGGGGAGCTGTTTTTT. Its protein is CARLSKEAGELFF.

V and J are TRBV29-1 and TRBJ1-2, with D hard to call. The CDR3 has 15 residues. In germline, CDR1 is SQVTM, CDR2 ANQGSEA. V was clipped by 0 bases and J by 0 bases, with 11 bases between them. CDR3 sequence: CSVEDGRTANYGYTF. The CDR3 DNA is TGCAGCGTTGAAGATGGCAGGACCGCTAACTATGGCTACACCTTC. Full variable domain (missing parts from reference TRBV29-1 and TRBJ1-2): SAVISQKPSRDICQRGTSLTIQCQVDSQVTMMFWYRQQPGQSLTLIATANQGSEATYESGFVIDKFPISRPNLTFSTLTVSNMSPEDSSIYLCSVEDGRTANYGYTFGSGTRLTVV.

The CDR3 region has the DNA TGTGCCAGCAGTACCCCCCCGGGGGGGCCCGCGAACACCGGGGAGCTGTTTTTT. The encoded protein is CASSTPPGGPANTGELFF. This sequence joins TRBV7-9 and TRBJ2-2, with 8 bases identical to TRBD2. CDR3 size: 18 residues. CDR1 is SEHNR and CDR2 is FQNEAQ in the germline V gene (reference sequence). Trimming cost V 6 bases and J 0 bases; bases outside gene matches: 12.

The rearrangement links TRBV18 to TRBJ2-7; 13 nucleotides agree with TRBD2. The CDR3 is 15 residues long. Losses at the gene ends were 6 bases for V and 2 bases for J; bases not matched to a gene: 4. Germline-derived CDR1 and CDR2 are KGHSH and LQKENI. The CDR3 DNA follows: TGTGCCAGCTCGCAAGGACTAGCGGGAGCCTACGAGCAGTACTTC. It yields the protein CASSQGLAGAYEQYF.

The V gene is TRBV19, the J gene TRBJ1-1, with D uncertain. This CDR3 is built from 13 residues. Trimming left V 3 bases short and J 3 bases short, with 8 bases between. Germline lookup yields CDR1 LNHDA and CDR2 SQIVND (reference sequence). The CDR3 coding sequence is TGTGCCAGTAGTATGATTAGTTACACTGAAGCTTTCTTT. This gives the protein CASSMISYTEAFF. The variable domain in full, with the rest retrieved from reference TRBV19 and TRBJ1-1, is DGGITQSPKYLFRKEGQNVTLSCEQNLNHDAMYWYRQDPGQGLRLIYYSQIVNDFQKGDIAEGYSVSREKKESFPLTVTSAQKNPTAFYLCASSMISYTEAFFGQGTRLTVV.

The chain links TRBV14 to TRBJ2-1; 13 bases agree with TRBD2. The CDR3 is made up of 17 amino acids. Germline CDR1 is SGHDN and CDR2 is FVKESK. Germline trimming cut 4 bases from V and 9 bases from J; bases unmatched to any gene: 12. In DNA form, the CDR3 reads TGTGCCAGCAGCCTCTTCTCCGGGACTAGCGGGACGGGTGAGCAGTTCTTC. As protein: CASSLFSGTSGTGEQFF.

The chain couples TRBV6-5 to TRBJ1-6, with D hard to call. The germline V gene has CDR1 MNHEY and CDR2 SVGAGI. This CDR3 contains 16 residues. Deletions cut 0 bases from V and 3 bases from J, with 9 bases between. In nucleotides, the CDR3 is TGTGCCAGCAGTTACTCCGGCCGGATCTATAATTCACCCCTCCACTTT. This translates into CASSYSGRIYNSPLHF.

Turning to this clone: This sample includes further DNA sequences coding for the same CDR3. The chain is built from TRBV5-4 and TRBJ2-2; possibly TRBD2 for D (5 bases). This CDR3 has 14 amino acids. V was cut by 5 bases and J by 2 bases, with 10 bases left in between. Germline lookup yields CDR1 SGHNT and CDR2 YYREEE (reference sequence). The CDR3 region has the DNA TGTGCCAGCAGTAGAACGGGAAACACCGGGGAGCTGTTTTTT. As protein: CASSRTGNTGELFF. The variable domain in full, completed from reference TRBV5-4 and TRBJ2-2, reads ETGVTQSPTHLIKTRGQQVTLRCSSQSGHNTVSWYQQALGQGPQFIFQYYREEENGRGNFPPRFSGLQFPNYSSELNVNALELDDSALYLCASSRTGNTGELFFGEGSRLTVL.

V gene TRBV7-9 combines with J gene TRBJ1-2; D is possibly TRBD1 (6 bases). The CDR3 covers 16 residues. Germline CDR1 SEHNR, CDR2 FQNEAQ (reference sequence). The V end was cut by 3 bases, the J end by 4 bases, with 18 bases between. The CDR3 nucleotides read TGTGCCAGCAGCTTTCCAATTCTGCGGGGGCTCTATGGCTACACCTTC. This gives the protein CASSFPILRGLYGYTF.

Comments on this clone: A much more abundant neighbour one base away suggests this may be a read error. Other DNA sequences in the sample encode the same CDR3. CDR3 sequence (DNA): TGTGCCAGCAGCTCGGGACTAGCGGGGTACGAGCAGTACTTC. Translated: CASSSGLAGYEQYF. The genes are TRBV7-2 and TRBJ2-7; 13 bases are shared with TRBD2. V gave up 4 bases and J gave up 4 bases; unmatched junction bases: 1. The CDR3 contains 14 residues. The germline V gene encodes CDR1 SGHTA and CDR2 FQGNSA.

The V and J genes are TRBV7-2 and TRBJ2-5; no definite D call. Germline CDR1 is SGHTA and CDR2 is FQGNSA. V lost 2 bases to trimming and J lost 5 bases, with 9 bases between them. The CDR3 is 13 amino acids. CDR3 amino acids: CASSLSRVETQYF. For the CDR3, the DNA is TGTGCCAGCAGCTTATCTAGGGTGGAGACCCAGTACTTC.

The V and J genes are TRBV30 and TRBJ1-2; 7 bases agree with TRBD1. The CDR3 extends over 13 amino acids. J was trimmed by 1 base and V by 3 bases; bases with no gene match: 2. Germline values: CDR1 GTSNPN, CDR2 SVGIG (reference sequence). The CDR3: CAWRGTVNYGYTF. The CDR3 DNA is TGTGCCTGGAGGGGGACAGTTAACTATGGCTACACCTTC.